This TCR beta chain was sequenced in a study of blood T cell repertoires in COVID-19 (dated by TCRdb to the early 2020s). About the study as a whole: Recovered participants in ImmuneRACE Cohort 3 were defined by two consecutive negative NP/OP PCR tests, clearance by a healthcare professional, or resolution of symptoms. Collaborator samples came from the United States, Italy and Spain and covered acute and convalescent phases of COVID-19. The prospective study material was composed of cDNA or gDNA derived from T cells, B-cell-depleted T cells, or PBMCs. Subjects who had been exposed to COVID-19, were actively infected with it, or had recovered from it provided the deeply sampled blood TCRbeta repertoires that made up the dataset. A freely available public database, intended as a resource for researchers studying the immune response to SARS-CoV-2, is where the repertoires were released. Samples were obtained from the ongoing ImmuneRACE study (first 160 participants) and from 1,254 subjects provided by 6 global collaborators. The sample metadata nearly always contained a de-identified subject ID, COVID-19 status, age in years and sex. HLA class I and class II types, where available, came from metadata supplied by the sample provider rather than from assay-based typing.

On this clone itself: The antigen this receptor binds is unknown. Per-base qualities were not stored, and no clone one base away is much larger.

Counted from cysteine to phenylalanine, this CDR3 has 15 amino acids. Kept here is only the CDR3 DNA, which spans 45 bases and is read in frame from base 1. The V end gives up 2 bases and the J end 7 bases, leaving 8 bases in the junction not matched to a gene. CDR1 is given as LNHDA and CDR2 as SQIVND, both from the germline V gene (reference sequence). What the work shows at the level of the full study, not this receptor alone: The amount of clinical and demographic metadata varied by source and participant and was provided uncurated.

TCRbeta CDR3 regions were amplified from genomic DNA using the immunoSEQ Assay, a bias-controlled multiplex PCR. The original pipeline was this. Within the assay, amplification of reference gene primers was used to estimate how many nucleated cells each sample contained. To quantify the absolute abundance of each unique TCRbeta CDR3 rearrangement, sequence reads were collapsed and filtered. For each sample, productive Simpson clonality was calculated as the square root of Simpson's diversity index across productive rearrangements. This immuneACCESS table, as held by TCRdb, lists in-frame sequences with V and J called but not all clones. Of the missing ones, under half trace to an unresolved V gene in checked studies; the others have no known cause. V and J calls and clone size are copied from that table; D and trimming were computed from the DNA. The sample profile shows about 170,000 clones; 70% to 85% of them were found once. The ten largest clones take up over 15% of the sample.

Participants in the prospective study were aged 18 to 89 years, lived in some 24 United States geographic areas, and enrolled through a virtual design. In the prospective study, cohorts were assigned on the basis of participant-reported clinical history obtained from a screening survey and a study questionnaire. In the prospective study, whole blood, serum and a nasopharyngeal or oropharyngeal swab were collected from each participant by mobile phlebotomists. Prospective study participants could optionally give additional blood draws and questionnaires over a roughly two-month period. Blood samples from the prospective study were shipped frozen or at room temperature prior to DNA extraction.

Sequenced material: PBMCs or T cells enriched from blood (not recorded which). This TCR was recovered from a woman in her seventies in a cohort exposed to, infected with or recovered from COVID-19 (not recorded which). The V gene is TRBV19 and the J gene is TRBJ2-1; the junction holds 7 bases that match TRBD2. The DNA reads TGTGCCAGTAGTATACGGGCGGGAGCGATGAATGAGCAGTTCTTC. The translation is CASSIRAGAMNEQFF.